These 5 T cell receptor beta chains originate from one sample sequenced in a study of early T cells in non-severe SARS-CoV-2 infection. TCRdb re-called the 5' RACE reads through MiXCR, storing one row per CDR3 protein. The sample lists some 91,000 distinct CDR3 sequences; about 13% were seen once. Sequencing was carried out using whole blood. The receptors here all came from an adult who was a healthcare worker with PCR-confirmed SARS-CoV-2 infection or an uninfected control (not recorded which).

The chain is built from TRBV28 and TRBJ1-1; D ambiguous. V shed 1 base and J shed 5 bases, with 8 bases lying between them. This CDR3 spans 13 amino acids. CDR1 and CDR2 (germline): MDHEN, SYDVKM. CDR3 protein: CASSLSWRTEAFF. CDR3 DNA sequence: TGTGCCAGCAGTTTATCCTGGAGGACTGAAGCTTTCTTT.

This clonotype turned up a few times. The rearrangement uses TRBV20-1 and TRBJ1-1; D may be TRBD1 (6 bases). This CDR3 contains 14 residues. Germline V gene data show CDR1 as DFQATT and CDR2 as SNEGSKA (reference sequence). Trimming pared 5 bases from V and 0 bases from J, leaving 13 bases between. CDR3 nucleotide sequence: TGCAGTGCTGGGGGGCGGCGCCTGAACACTGAAGCTTTCTTT. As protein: CSAGGRRLNTEAFF.

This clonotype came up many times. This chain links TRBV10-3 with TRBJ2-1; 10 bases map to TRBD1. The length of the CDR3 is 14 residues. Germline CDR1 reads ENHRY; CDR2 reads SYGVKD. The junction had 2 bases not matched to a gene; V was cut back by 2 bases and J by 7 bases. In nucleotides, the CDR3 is TGTGCCATCAGTGAGGGGGACAGGGGAAATGAGCAGTTCTTC. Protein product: CAISEGDRGNEQFF.

CDR3 region: CASSLGTSGHTTYEQYF. The CDR3 coding sequence is TGTGCCAGCAGCTTGGGGACTAGCGGGCATACTACCTACGAGCAGTACTTC. This chain uses TRBV5-4 with TRBJ2-7; 11 positions match TRBD2. V shed 0 bases, J shed 2 bases, and the junction held 7 bases outside the gene matches. Looked up from germline, CDR1 is SGHNT and CDR2 is YYREEE (reference sequence). The CDR3 sequence is 17 residues long.

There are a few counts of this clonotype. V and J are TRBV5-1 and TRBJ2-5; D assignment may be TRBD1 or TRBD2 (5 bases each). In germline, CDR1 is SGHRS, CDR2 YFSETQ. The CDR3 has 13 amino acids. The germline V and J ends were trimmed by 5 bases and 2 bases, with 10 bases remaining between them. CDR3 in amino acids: CASRRDLQETQYF. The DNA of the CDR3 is TGCGCCAGCAGACGGGACCTTCAAGAGACCCAGTACTTC.